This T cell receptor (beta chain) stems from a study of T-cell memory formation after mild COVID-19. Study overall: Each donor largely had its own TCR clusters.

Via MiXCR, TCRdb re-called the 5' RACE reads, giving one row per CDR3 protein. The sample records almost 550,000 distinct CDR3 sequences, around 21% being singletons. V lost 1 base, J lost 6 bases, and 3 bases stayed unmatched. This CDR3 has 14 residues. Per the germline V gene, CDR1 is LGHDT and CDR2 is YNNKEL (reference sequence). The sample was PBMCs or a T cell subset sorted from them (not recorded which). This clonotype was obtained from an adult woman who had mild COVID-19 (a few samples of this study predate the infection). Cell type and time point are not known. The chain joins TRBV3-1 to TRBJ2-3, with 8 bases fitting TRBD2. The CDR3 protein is CASSQARGRDTQYF. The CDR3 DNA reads TGTGCCAGCAGCCAAGCTCGCGGGAGGGATACGCAGTATTTT.